What follows are 24 T cell receptor beta chains derived from one specimen sequenced in a study of beta chain features in type 1 diabetes. Study-wide findings and caveats: Among patients with Type 1 diabetes, TCRB CDR3s were moderately but significantly shorter in every one of the four CD4+ subsets.

No antigen is known for these receptors. Since all of the isolated RNA was reverse transcribed, expressed TCRB transcripts were what got sequenced. Generated by immunoSEQ multiplex PCR, the TCRdb table keeps only in-frame clones and is missing some. The data contain about 150,000 clones, approximately 7.8% of them singletons. The sequencing input was central memory CD4+ T cells from blood. The receptors derive from a woman aged 40 to 49 with type 1 diabetes.

The rearrangement joins TRBV5-6 to TRBJ2-5; 8 nucleotides match TRBD1. CDR3 size: 16 residues. Germline assignment: CDR1 SGHDT and CDR2 YYEEEE. With V trimmed by 5 bases and J by 4 bases, 13 bases remained unmatched. CDR3 sequence reads: CASRPGTGGRLETQYF. The DNA for the CDR3 is TGTGCCAGCAGACCCGGGACAGGTGGCCGTTTAGAGACCCAGTACTTC.

J is TRBJ2-7 and V is TRBV28, with 16 bases aligning to TRBD2. There are 18 residues in the CDR3. The J segment lost 0 bases and the V segment lost 7 bases, leaving 9 bases of the junction unmatched. Looked up from germline, CDR1 is MDHEN and CDR2 is SYDVKM. The CDR3 reads CASNVPGLAGGPSYEQYF. The CDR3 DNA sequence: TGTGCCAGCAACGTTCCGGGACTAGCGGGAGGGCCCTCCTACGAGCAGTACTTC.

This clone was counted between two and nine times. The chain couples TRBV9 to TRBJ2-1, with a weak D call TRBD2 (7 bases). Germline CDR1 reads SGDLS; CDR2 reads YYNGEE. The CDR3 runs 16 residues. The V gene lost 3 bases and the J gene lost 7 bases, with 20 bases spanning the gap. The CDR3 here is CASSALGGQVGNEQFF. CDR3 DNA: TGTGCCAGCAGCGCGTTGGGGGGGCAGGTGGGAAATGAGCAGTTCTTC.

Many counts were recorded for this clone. This chain uses TRBV28 with TRBJ2-1; 12 nucleotides match TRBD2. Germline V lookup: CDR1 MDHEN, CDR2 SYDVKM. CDR3 length equals 17 residues. After removal of 5 bases from V and 7 bases from J, the junction contained 12 bases not matched to a gene. CDR3 nucleotides: TGTGCCAGCAGTCTCTGGACTAGCGGGAACAGTGGGAATGAGCAGTTCTTC. Its protein is CASSLWTSGNSGNEQFF.

This clone turned up a few times. The chain employs TRBV30 and TRBJ2-1; 9 bases agree with TRBD1. Losses at the gene ends were 0 bases for V and 5 bases for J; bases not matched to a gene: 5. CDR1 and CDR2 (germline): GTSNPN, SVGIG (reference sequence). CDR3 length: 15 amino acids. This CDR3 reads CAWSVRDRDHNEQFF. DNA of the CDR3: TGTGCCTGGAGTGTCAGGGACAGGGATCACAATGAGCAGTTCTTC.

In its sample, this clone was seen many times. The chain employs TRBV7-2 and TRBJ2-6; D may be TRBD1 (7 bases). Germline values: CDR1 SGHTA, CDR2 FQGNSA. The V gene lost 7 bases and the J gene lost 3 bases, with 16 bases spanning the gap. This CDR3 spans 16 amino acids. Written as DNA, the CDR3 is TGTGCCAGCACCCCACCAGGGGGGATTGGGGCCAACGTCCTGACTTTC. Its protein product is CASTPPGGIGANVLTF.

This clone was counted a few times. At one end the junction does not follow the germline gene, possibly because of a read error. The rearrangement joins TRBV7-3 to TRBJ1-5; D may be TRBD1 (6 bases). CDR3 length: 13 residues. Germline V gene sequence: CDR1 SGHTA, CDR2 FQGTGA. The CDR3 spells CASSQGEGGPQHF. The CDR3 DNA reads as TGCGCCAGCAGCCAAGGGGAGGGGGGGCCCCAGCATTTT.

J is TRBJ2-7 and V is TRBV10-3; perhaps TRBD1 as D (6 bases). The V gene's germline CDR1 is ENHRY and CDR2 SYGVKD. The length of the CDR3 is 14 residues. Trimming took off 4 bases at V and 3 bases at J, with 13 bases between the two ends. CDR3 DNA sequence: TGTGCCATCAGTGGGGGGCAGACCAACTACGAGCAGTACTTC. Protein sequence: CAISGGQTNYEQYF.

This sequence joins TRBV7-9 and TRBJ1-2, with D perhaps matching TRBD1 (6 bases). The V end was cut by 3 bases, the J end by 2 bases, with 16 bases between. There are 16 residues in the CDR3. Germline values: CDR1 SEHNR, CDR2 FQNEAQ (reference sequence). The CDR3 loop is CASSFAQPGANYGYTF. The CDR3 coding sequence is TGTGCCAGCAGCTTCGCCCAGCCAGGGGCCAACTATGGCTACACCTTC.

Many counts were recorded for this clone. The chain joins TRBV28 to TRBJ1-4, with 8 positions matching TRBD1. This CDR3 is 14 amino acids long. V was pared by 11 bases and J by 4 bases, with 9 bases of the junction left unmatched. Looked up from germline, CDR1 is MDHEN and CDR2 is SYDVKM. This CDR3 is CASWHGQGNEKLFF. The CDR3 DNA reads TGTGCCTCGTGGCACGGACAGGGTAATGAAAAACTGTTTTTT.

The chain links TRBV4-3 to TRBJ2-3, with TRBD2 as a possible D gene (5 bases). Germline V gene sequence: CDR1 LGHNA, CDR2 YSLEER. Trimming cost V 3 bases and J 3 bases, with 13 bases left between them. The CDR3 is made up of 15 amino acids. The CDR3 coding sequence is TGCGCCAGCAGCCAGACCTGGACTTGTACAGATACGCAGTATTTT. Amino acid sequence: CASSQTWTCTDTQYF.

This clone was observed a handful of times. The chain is built from TRBV6-6 and TRBJ1-2, with D possibly matching TRBD1 (5 bases). Per germline, CDR1 MNHNY and CDR2 SVGAGI (reference sequence). The ends were cut back, 6 bases at V and 5 bases at J, with 10 bases in the middle. The CDR3 length is 12 residues. The CDR3 sequence: CASRQEGYGYTF. In DNA form, the CDR3 reads TGTGCCAGCAGACAGGAAGGGTATGGCTACACCTTC.

The table lists this clone with a few counts. The J gene is TRBJ2-1, the V gene TRBV2, with D tentatively TRBD2 (7 bases). The germline gives CDR1 SNHLY, CDR2 FYNNEI. Trimming cost V 4 bases and J 7 bases, with 17 bases left between them. This CDR3 spans 15 amino acids. CDR3 residues: CASSGGGSLGNEQFF. Here the CDR3 DNA reads TGTGCCAGCAGTGGGGGGGGCAGTTTGGGGAATGAGCAGTTCTTC.

The CDR3 coding sequence is TGCGCCAGCAGCTTACTGACTTCTGTCGGGAACGAGCAGTACTTC. It yields the protein CASSLLTSVGNEQYF. The chain has TRBV5-1 and TRBJ2-7, with D maybe TRBD2 (5 bases). The CDR3 is 15 residues long. Germline CDR1 reads SGHRS; CDR2 reads YFSETQ. The V gene lost 2 bases and the J gene lost 5 bases, with 17 bases spanning the gap.

V and J are TRBV5-6 and TRBJ2-7; 11 bases are a match to TRBD2. This CDR3 has 13 residues. V shed 2 bases and J 7 bases; nucleotides not matched to a gene: 2. The germline V gene has CDR1 SGHDT and CDR2 YYEEEE. The CDR3 DNA follows: TGTGCCAGCAGCTTCGCTAGCGGGGGGGAGCAGTACTTC. It specifies CASSFASGGEQYF.

This clone was recorded a few times. The V and J genes are TRBV4-2 and TRBJ2-6; D gene unclear. The germline V and J ends were trimmed by 0 bases and 0 bases, with 9 bases remaining between them. CDR3 size: 17 residues. Germline CDR1 is LGHNA and CDR2 is YNFKEQ. The CDR3 DNA reads TGTGCCAGCAGCCAAGAAGCCACCGTCTCTGGGGCCAACGTCCTGACTTTC. It is translated as CASSQEATVSGANVLTF.

The chain has TRBV7-2 and TRBJ1-6; D uncertain. V was pared by 4 bases and J by 9 bases, with 13 bases between. The CDR3 runs 14 residues. Looked up from germline, CDR1 is SGHTA and CDR2 is FQGNSA. In DNA form, the CDR3 reads TGTGCCAGCAGCTCCCCCGGCCTAGCTTCACCCCTCCACTTT. This codes for CASSSPGLASPLHF. The full variable domain, with the rest looked up from reference TRBV7-2 and TRBJ1-6, is GAGVSQSPSNKVTEKGKDVELRCDPISGHTALYWYRQSLGQGLEFLIYFQGNSAPDKSGLPSDRFSAERTGGSVSTLTIQRTQQEDSAVYLCASSSPGLASPLHFGNGTRLTVT.

This clone was counted ten times or more. The chain couples TRBV29-1 to TRBJ1-1, with a possible D match to TRBD1 (5 bases). V lost 5 bases, J lost 7 bases, and 14 bases lay in between. This CDR3 spans 12 amino acids. The germline V gene encodes CDR1 SQVTM and CDR2 ANQGSEA. In DNA form, the CDR3 reads TGCAGCGTTTTTAAGGGGTCCCGTGAAGCTTTCTTT. Protein: CSVFKGSREAFF.

This clone appeared a few times. The rearrangement uses TRBV28 and TRBJ1-3, with D hard to call. V lost 3 bases to trimming and J lost 0 bases, with 12 bases between them. Per the germline V gene, CDR1 is MDHEN and CDR2 is SYDVKM. This CDR3 has 16 residues. The CDR3 coding sequence is TGTGCCAGCAGTTTGGATCCACGACTCTCTGGAAACACCATATATTTT. This encodes CASSLDPRLSGNTIYF.

This clone has only a few counts. This chain uses TRBV6-5 with TRBJ2-7; D is unresolved. The CDR3 totals 16 residues. Trimming shortened V by 2 bases and J by 4 bases, and 18 bases separated the two germline ends. Germline-derived CDR1 and CDR2 are MNHEY and SVGAGI. As DNA, the CDR3 is TGTGCCAGCAGTTACGCGTTCGACGGAGAACGATACGAGCAGTACTTC. This codes for CASSYAFDGERYEQYF.

The genes are TRBV25-1 and TRBJ2-3; TRBD2 matches 8 bases. Germline V gene sequence: CDR1 MGHDK, CDR2 SYGVNS. The CDR3 spans 17 residues. Unmatched junction bases numbered 15, after V lost 6 bases and J lost 4 bases. The CDR3 nucleotides read TGTGCCAGCAGCTCGGCCTCGCTGACTAGCGTGTCAGATACGCAGTATTTT. This gives the protein CASSSASLTSVSDTQYF.

The V and J genes are TRBV5-1 and TRBJ2-5, with 14 bases that match TRBD2. J was trimmed by 1 base and V by 3 bases; bases with no gene match: 5. From germline, CDR1 is SGHRS and CDR2 YFSETQ. This CDR3 is 17 amino acids long. In nucleotides, the CDR3 is TGCGCCAGCAGCTCGGGACTAGCGGGAGTCTTCCAAGAGACCCAGTACTTC. It encodes CASSSGLAGVFQETQYF. The variable domain in full, with the rest retrieved from reference TRBV5-1 and TRBJ2-5, is KAGVTQTPRYLIKTRGQQVTLSCSPISGHRSVSWYQQTPGQGLQFLFEYFSETQRNKGNFPGRFSGRQFSNSRSEMNVSTLELGDSALYLCASSSGLAGVFQETQYFGPGTRLLVL.

The V gene is TRBV19, the J gene TRBJ1-2; a weak D match, TRBD1 (6 bases). Deletions cut 3 bases from V and 5 bases from J, with 13 bases between. Germline loops: CDR1 LNHDA, CDR2 SQIVND (reference sequence). The CDR3 length is 14 residues. This CDR3 is CASSITGTPYGYTF. The CDR3, as DNA: TGTGCCAGTAGTATCACGGGGACACCGTATGGCTACACCTTC.

This clone was found a few times. The rearrangement joins TRBV15 to TRBJ2-7, with D maybe TRBD1 (6 bases). The CDR3 consists of 15 residues. The germline CDR1 and CDR2 sequences are LNHNV and YYDKDF (reference sequence). Trimming took 0 bases from V and 2 from J, leaving 11 bases between them. CDR3 region: CATSRDRNRAYEQYF. In DNA form, the CDR3 reads TGTGCCACCAGCAGAGATCGGAACAGGGCCTACGAGCAGTACTTC.